Below are 10 T cell receptor beta chains sequenced from a single sample in a study of CD8+ T cells in alopecia areata (dated by TCRdb to 2016 to 2019). The receptor library was made with the immunoSEQ multiplex PCR assay. To provide template for TCR sequencing, every sample had RNA extracted and reverse transcribed into cDNA. TCRdb carries this immuneACCESS record with in-frame sequences only. Its versions omit some clonotypes, under half of them owing to an unresolved V gene in the studies checked, with the rest unexplained. Counted in this sample were over 150,000 clones; around 50% of them appeared once. The biggest ten clones account for under 5% of the sample. The specimen was CD8+ T cells sorted from blood. The source is a human donor in good health.

This clone occurred many times. This chain links TRBV7-9 with TRBJ2-5; D is uncertain. V was clipped by 7 bases and J by 1 base, with 22 bases between them. This CDR3 is built from 17 residues. From germline, CDR1 is SEHNR and CDR2 FQNEAQ (reference sequence). The CDR3 DNA follows: TGTGCCAGCACCCGTGGGGAAGAGGCATCGGCCCAAGAGACCCAGTACTTC. The encoded protein is CASTRGEEASAQETQYF.

V usage is TRBV29-1 and J usage is TRBJ2-3, with 10 bases that match TRBD2. This CDR3 is 17 amino acids long. The ends lost 5 bases at V and 1 base at J; junction bases unmatched: 12. CDR1 SQVTM and CDR2 ANQGSEA come from the germline V gene. For the CDR3, the DNA is TGCAGCGTTAGCGGCCTGGGGCTAGCGGGGGGCACAGATACGCAGTATTTT. Translated, it gives CSVSGLGLAGGTDTQYF.

V gene TRBV23-1 combines with J gene TRBJ2-2, with a tentative D call TRBD2 (6 bases). TRBV23-1 is filed as an ORF, its function uncertain. The germline V and J ends were trimmed by 9 bases and 3 bases, with 26 bases remaining between them. The CDR3 consists of 18 residues. The chain's CDR3 is CARGLSGEHISHTGELFF. The CDR3 nucleotides read TGCGCCAGGGGCCTCTCGGGGGAACACATATCACACACCGGGGAGCTGTTTTTT.

A remark on this clone: Distinct nucleotide sequences in the sample also encode this CDR3. The chain joins TRBV5-1 to TRBJ2-7; no clear D gene. The CDR3 runs 11 residues. The germline V gene encodes CDR1 SGHRS and CDR2 YFSETQ. Trimming cost V 4 bases and J 0 bases, with 2 bases left between them. CDR3 coding DNA: TGCGCCAGCAGCGGCTCCTACGAGCAGTACTTC. Translation gives CASSGSYEQYF.

This clone was counted a few times. This chain links TRBV23-1 with TRBJ1-6; no definite D call. TRBV23-1 is sorted into the ORF group, with uncertain function. V was trimmed by 3 bases and J by 0 bases, leaving 9 bases between them. The CDR3 has 16 amino acids. In DNA, the CDR3 is TGCGCCAGCAGTCATCATGGGAGCTCCTATAATTCACCCCTCCACTTT. Its translation is CASSHHGSSYNSPLHF.

V usage is TRBV6-5 and J usage is TRBJ2-5; possible D gene TRBD2, 7 bases. Germline CDR1 and CDR2: MNHEY and SVGAGI. This CDR3 contains 15 residues. V dropped 2 bases and J dropped 2 bases, with 12 bases sitting between them. CDR3 in DNA: TGTGCCAGCAGTTACGGGGGGGGCCAGCAAGAGACCCAGTACTTC. Translating gives CASSYGGGQQETQYF.

The chain carries TRBV4-1 and TRBJ2-7, with TRBD2 identical over 8 bases. Looked up from germline, CDR1 is MGHRA and CDR2 is YSYEKL. J gave up 4 bases and V 3 bases, and 8 bases lay outside the gene matches. The CDR3 totals 15 residues. CDR3 residues: CASSQAAGDPYEQYF. The CDR3, as DNA: TGCGCCAGCAGCCAGGCAGCGGGGGACCCTTACGAGCAGTACTTC.

In this sample, this clone turned up a few times. This rearrangement joins TRBV19 to TRBJ2-7, with D uncertain. Trimming removed 1 base from V and 3 bases from J, with 7 bases in between. Per the germline V gene, CDR1 is LNHDA and CDR2 is SQIVND (reference sequence). This CDR3 has 13 residues. CDR3 sequence (DNA): TGTGCCAGTAGTATAGCCGGATACTACGAGCAGTACTTC. This sequence encodes CASSIAGYYEQYF.

The rearrangement uses TRBV30 and TRBJ2-7; D is undetermined. The CDR3 has 12 residues. The germline V and J ends were trimmed by 3 bases and 0 bases, with 6 bases remaining between them. Looked up from germline, CDR1 is GTSNPN and CDR2 is SVGIG (reference sequence). The CDR3 loop is CAWRYGSYEQYF. CDR3 DNA sequence: TGTGCCTGGAGATATGGCTCCTACGAGCAGTACTTC.

This rearrangement joins TRBV27 to TRBJ2-3; no reliable D call. CDR3 length: 14 residues. Between the trimmed V and J ends, which lost 6 bases and 4 bases, there was a span of 14 bases. From germline, CDR1 is MNHEY and CDR2 SMNVEV (reference sequence). The CDR3 reads CASSPAGWADTQYF. The CDR3 nucleotides are TGTGCCAGCAGCCCCGCTGGGTGGGCAGATACGCAGTATTTT.